The T cell receptor beta chain under discussion was sequenced for a study of PD-L1 blockade in urothelial cancer. Sample time point: pretreatment peripheral blood. Trimming took 4 bases from V and 8 from J, leaving 17 bases between them. The germline CDR1 and CDR2 sequences are KGHSH and LQKENI. The CDR3 has 14 residues. Only in-frame clones appear in the TCRdb table, and some are missing; sequencing was by immunoSEQ multiplex PCR. The sample has some 87,000 clones, around 86% seen once. Sequencing used PBMCs, obtained around atezolizumab (anti-PD-L1) treatment. This TCR was recovered from a man aged 60 to 75 with urothelial cancer. The chain uses TRBV18 and TRBJ1-2; perhaps TRBD1 as D (5 bases). CDR3 nucleotides: TGTGCCAGCTCACTCCTTAATCAGGGTGAGGGCTACACCTTC. Translation gives CASSLLNQGEGYTF.